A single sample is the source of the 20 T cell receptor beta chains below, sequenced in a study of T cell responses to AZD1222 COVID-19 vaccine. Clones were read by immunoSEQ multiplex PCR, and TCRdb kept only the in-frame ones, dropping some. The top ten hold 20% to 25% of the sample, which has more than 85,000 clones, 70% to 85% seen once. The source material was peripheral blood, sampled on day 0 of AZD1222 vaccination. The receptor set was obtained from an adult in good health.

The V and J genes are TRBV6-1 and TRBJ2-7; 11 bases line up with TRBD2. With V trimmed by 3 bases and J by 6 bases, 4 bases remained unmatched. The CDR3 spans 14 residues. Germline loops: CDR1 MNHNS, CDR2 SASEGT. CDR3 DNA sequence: TGTGCCAGCAGTGAGTCTAGCGGGAGGACCGAGCAGTACTTC. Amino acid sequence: CASSESSGRTEQYF.

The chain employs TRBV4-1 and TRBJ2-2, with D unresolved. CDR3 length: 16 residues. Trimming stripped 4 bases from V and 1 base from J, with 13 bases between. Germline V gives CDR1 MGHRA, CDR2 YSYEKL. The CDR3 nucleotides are TGCGCCAGCAGCCCCCGCCCCCTCAGGAACACCGGGGAGCTGTTTTTT. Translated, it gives CASSPRPLRNTGELFF.

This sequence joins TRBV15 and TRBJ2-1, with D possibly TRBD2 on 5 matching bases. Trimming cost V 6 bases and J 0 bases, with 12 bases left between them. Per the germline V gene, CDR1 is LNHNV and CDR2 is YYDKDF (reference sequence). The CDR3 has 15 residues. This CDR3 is CATSLGEGSYNEQFF. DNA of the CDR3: TGTGCCACCAGTCTGGGAGAGGGCTCCTACAATGAGCAGTTCTTC.

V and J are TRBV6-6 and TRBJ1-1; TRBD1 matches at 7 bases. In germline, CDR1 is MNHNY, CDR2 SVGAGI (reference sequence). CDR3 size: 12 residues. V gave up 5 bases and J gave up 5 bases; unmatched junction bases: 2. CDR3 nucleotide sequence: TGTGCCAGCAGTCCGGGACAGACTGAAGCTTTCTTT. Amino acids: CASSPGQTEAFF.

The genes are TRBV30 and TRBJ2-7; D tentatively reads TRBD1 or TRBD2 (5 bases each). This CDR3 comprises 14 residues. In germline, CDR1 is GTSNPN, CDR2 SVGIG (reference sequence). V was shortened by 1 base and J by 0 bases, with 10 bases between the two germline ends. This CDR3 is CAWSGSGSSYEQYF. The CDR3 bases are TGTGCCTGGAGTGGATCAGGGAGCTCCTACGAGCAGTACTTC.

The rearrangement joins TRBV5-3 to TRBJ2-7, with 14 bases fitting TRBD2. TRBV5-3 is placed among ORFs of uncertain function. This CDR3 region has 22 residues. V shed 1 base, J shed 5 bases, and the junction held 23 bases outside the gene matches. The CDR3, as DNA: TGTGCCAGAAGCTTGCCAGGGGGGACTAGCGGGAGACTCCCCGGAATTGAGAACGAGCAGTACTTC. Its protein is CARSLPGGTSGRLPGIENEQYF.

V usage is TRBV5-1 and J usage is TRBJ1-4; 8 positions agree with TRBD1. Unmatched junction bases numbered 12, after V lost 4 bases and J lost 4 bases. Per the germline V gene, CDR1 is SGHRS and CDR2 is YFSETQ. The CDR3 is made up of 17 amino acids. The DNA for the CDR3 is TGCGCCAGCAGCCCCAGCGGTGGGACAGGTCTTAATGAAAAACTGTTTTTT. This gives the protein CASSPSGGTGLNEKLFF.

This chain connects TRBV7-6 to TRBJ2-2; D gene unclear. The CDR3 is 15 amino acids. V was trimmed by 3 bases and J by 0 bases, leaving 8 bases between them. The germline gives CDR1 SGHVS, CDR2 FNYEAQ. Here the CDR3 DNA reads TGTGCCAGCAGCTTTGGGCAGTCGAACACCGGGGAGCTGTTTTTT. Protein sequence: CASSFGQSNTGELFF.

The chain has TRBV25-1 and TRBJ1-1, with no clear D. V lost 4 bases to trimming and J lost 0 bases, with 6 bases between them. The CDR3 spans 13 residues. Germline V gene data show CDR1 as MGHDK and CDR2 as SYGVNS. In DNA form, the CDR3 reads TGTGCCAGCAGTGCCCACATGAACACTGAAGCTTTCTTT. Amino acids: CASSAHMNTEAFF.

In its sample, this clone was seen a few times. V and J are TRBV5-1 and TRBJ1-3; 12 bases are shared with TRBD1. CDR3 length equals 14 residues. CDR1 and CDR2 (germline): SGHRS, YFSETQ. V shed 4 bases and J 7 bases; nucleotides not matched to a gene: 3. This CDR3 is CASSPGTGGNTIYF. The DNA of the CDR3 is TGCGCCAGCAGCCCAGGGACAGGGGGCAACACCATATATTTT.

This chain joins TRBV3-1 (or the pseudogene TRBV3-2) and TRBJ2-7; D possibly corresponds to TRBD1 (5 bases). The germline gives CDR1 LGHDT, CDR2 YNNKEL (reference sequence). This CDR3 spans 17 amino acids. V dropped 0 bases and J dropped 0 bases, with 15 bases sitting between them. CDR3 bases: TGTGCCAGCAGCCAAGATTCGCAAGGGGAACGCTCCTACGAGCAGTACTTC. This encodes CASSQDSQGERSYEQYF.

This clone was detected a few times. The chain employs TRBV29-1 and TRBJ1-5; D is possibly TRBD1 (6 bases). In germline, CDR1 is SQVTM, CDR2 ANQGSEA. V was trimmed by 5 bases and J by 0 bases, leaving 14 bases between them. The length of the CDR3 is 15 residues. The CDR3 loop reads CSVSEGGNSNQPQHF. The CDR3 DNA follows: TGCAGCGTTTCCGAGGGGGGGAATAGCAATCAGCCCCAGCATTTT.

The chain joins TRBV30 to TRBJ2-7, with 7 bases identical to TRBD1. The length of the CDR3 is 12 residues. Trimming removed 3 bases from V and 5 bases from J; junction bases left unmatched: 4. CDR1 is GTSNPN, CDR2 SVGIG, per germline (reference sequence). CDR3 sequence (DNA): TGTGCCTGGAGGGCCGACAGGGACGAGCAGTACTTC. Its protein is CAWRADRDEQYF.

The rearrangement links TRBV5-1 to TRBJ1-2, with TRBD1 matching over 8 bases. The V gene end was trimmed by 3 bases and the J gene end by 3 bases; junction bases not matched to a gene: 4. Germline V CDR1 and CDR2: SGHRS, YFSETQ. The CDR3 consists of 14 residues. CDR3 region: CASSSTGADYGYTF. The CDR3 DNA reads TGCGCCAGCAGCTCGACAGGGGCGGACTATGGCTACACCTTC.

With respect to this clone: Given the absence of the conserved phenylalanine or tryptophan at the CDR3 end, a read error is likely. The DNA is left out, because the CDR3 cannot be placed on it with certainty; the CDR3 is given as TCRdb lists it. CDR3 sequence reads: CASRREHPVRL. This sequence joins TRBV2 and TRBJ2-7. CDR1 and CDR2 (germline): SNHLY, FYNNEI. With termini counted, the CDR3 has 11 amino acids.

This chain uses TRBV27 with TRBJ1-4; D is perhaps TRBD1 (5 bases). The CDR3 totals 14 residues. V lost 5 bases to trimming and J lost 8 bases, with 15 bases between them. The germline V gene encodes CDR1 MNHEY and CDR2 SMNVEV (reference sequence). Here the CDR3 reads CASSRDDSGEKLFF. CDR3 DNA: TGTGCCAGCAGTAGGGACGACTCGGGGGAAAAACTGTTTTTT.

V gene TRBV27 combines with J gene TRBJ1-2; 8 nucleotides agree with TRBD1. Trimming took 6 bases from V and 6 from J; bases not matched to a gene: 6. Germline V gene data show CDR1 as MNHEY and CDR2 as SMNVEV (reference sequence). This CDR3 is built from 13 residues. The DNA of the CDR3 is TGTGCCAGCAGCCTCTCGACAGGGGATGGCTACACCTTC. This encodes CASSLSTGDGYTF.

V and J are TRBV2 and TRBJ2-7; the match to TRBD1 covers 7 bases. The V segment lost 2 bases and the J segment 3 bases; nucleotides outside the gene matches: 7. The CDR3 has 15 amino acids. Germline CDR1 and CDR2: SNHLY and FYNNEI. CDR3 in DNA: TGTGCCAGCAGTGAATGGCCGGGACAGCACTACGAGCAGTACTTC. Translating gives CASSEWPGQHYEQYF. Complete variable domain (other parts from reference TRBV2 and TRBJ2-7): EPEVTQTPSHQVTQMGQEVILRCVPISNHLYFYWYRQILGQKVEFLVSFYNNEISEKSEIFDDQFSVERPDGSNFTLKIRSTKLEDSAMYFCASSEWPGQHYEQYFGPGTRLTVT.

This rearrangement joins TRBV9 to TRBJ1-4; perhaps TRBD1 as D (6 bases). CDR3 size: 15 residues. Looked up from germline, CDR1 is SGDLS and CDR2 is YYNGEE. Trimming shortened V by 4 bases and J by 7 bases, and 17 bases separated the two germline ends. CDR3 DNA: TGTGCCAGCAGCCCCCGAGGGGGGGAAGGTGAAAAACTGTTTTTT. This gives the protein CASSPRGGEGEKLFF.

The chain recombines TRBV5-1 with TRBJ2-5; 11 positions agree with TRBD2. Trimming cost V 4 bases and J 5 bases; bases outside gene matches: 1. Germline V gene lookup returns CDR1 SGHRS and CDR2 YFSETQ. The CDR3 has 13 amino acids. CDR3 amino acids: CASSPSGRETQYF. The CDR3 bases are TGCGCCAGCAGCCCTAGCGGGAGGGAGACCCAGTACTTC.